The text below deals with one T cell receptor (beta chain). Its antigen is as yet unknown. The authors ran a second PCR of about 7 to 11 cycles using a sample-barcoded 5' primer and a J-beta primer mix. TCRdb re-analysed the 5' RACE reads in MiXCR, keeping a single row per CDR3 protein. Among approximately 2,000,000 distinct CDR3 sequences listed, roughly 43% were seen once. This sample was taken from a study of blood T cells in healthy people across ages. Overall study findings and caveats: Naive T cell percentage and TCR beta diversity correlated strongly. The study regarded diversity estimates from one million T cells as underestimates.

The sequenced sample consisted of blood. This clonotype originated in a human donor in good health.

For the CDR3, the DNA is TGTGCCAGCAGCCAAGACCAGACAGAAGTAACCTACGAGCAGTACTTC. This sequence encodes CASSQDQTEVTYEQYF. This chain joins TRBV3-1 and TRBJ2-7; TRBD1 is a possible D gene (5 bases). Germline values: CDR1 LGHDT, CDR2 YNNKEL (reference sequence). The ends were cut back, 0 bases at V and 2 bases at J, with 14 bases in the middle. The length of the CDR3 is 16 residues.